The 30 T cell receptor beta chains in this list originate from one sample, sequenced in a study of T cells in Graves' hyperthyroidism and ophthalmopathy. Amplified TCR beta CDR3 regions derived from RNA transcripts. The study used the HTBI primer set for a first-round RT-PCR of the TCR CDR3. From the multiplex PCR reads, TCRdb called clonotypes with MiXCR, one entry per CDR3 protein. This table has under 600,000 distinct CDR3 sequences, about a sixth appearing once. The sample was blood. All receptors come from a woman in her thirties or forties with Graves' ophthalmopathy.

This clonotype was counted ten times or more. The genes are TRBV12-3 or TRBV12-4 and TRBJ2-3; no reliable D call. The ends were cut back, 6 bases at V and 2 bases at J, with 9 bases in the middle. The CDR3 is 13 residues long. The CDR3 coding sequence is TGTGCCAGCAGCCAATTCCCCACAGATACGCAGTATTTT. Translation gives CASSQFPTDTQYF.

V gene TRBV5-1 combines with J gene TRBJ1-6, with D unclear. The CDR3 sequence is 15 residues long. Trimming shortened V by 5 bases and J by 0 bases, and 9 bases separated the two germline ends. Germline loops: CDR1 SGHRS, CDR2 YFSETQ. CDR3 DNA sequence: TGCGCCAGCAGTCCACGGAGCTCCTATAATTCACCCCTCCACTTT. As protein: CASSPRSSYNSPLHF.

The chain combines TRBV18 with TRBJ2-7; D is perhaps TRBD1 (6 bases). Trimming stripped 8 bases from V and 3 bases from J, with 14 bases between. The CDR3 is 13 amino acids. Per germline, CDR1 KGHSH and CDR2 LQKENI. The CDR3 loop is CASPQGHRYEQYF. CDR3 coding DNA: TGTGCCAGCCCACAGGGACACCGCTACGAGCAGTACTTC.

This clonotype was seen only a few times. The gene calls are TRBV29-1 and TRBJ2-7; D is perhaps TRBD1 (6 bases). The CDR3 covers 12 residues. Germline-derived CDR1 and CDR2 are SQVTM and ANQGSEA. Trimming removed 4 bases from V and 6 bases from J, with 13 bases in between. This chain's CDR3 is CSVVQGIFEQYF. The CDR3 region has the DNA TGCAGCGTTGTACAGGGAATCTTCGAGCAGTACTTC.

This clonotype has only one observation. This chain connects TRBV20-1 to TRBJ1-6; D is possibly TRBD1 (6 bases). This CDR3 has 14 amino acids. CDR1 is DFQATT, CDR2 SNEGSKA, per germline (reference sequence). V lost 0 bases to trimming and J lost 4 bases, with 7 bases between them. The CDR3 sequence is CSARDRGYNSPLHF. CDR3 nucleotides: TGCAGTGCTAGAGACAGGGGATATAATTCACCCCTCCACTTT.

This clonotype has at least ten counts. The chain has TRBV28 and TRBJ2-2; possibly TRBD2 for D (5 bases). The CDR3 consists of 15 residues. Trimming removed 5 bases at V and 3 bases at J, with 13 bases between. Germline V gene lookup returns CDR1 MDHEN and CDR2 SYDVKM. The CDR3 DNA reads TGTGCCAGCAGTATCAGCGGACCACACACCGGGGAGCTGTTTTTT. Protein sequence: CASSISGPHTGELFF. Supplemented by reference TRBV28 and TRBJ2-2, the full variable domain reads DVKVTQSSRYLVKRTGEKVFLECVQDMDHENMFWYRQDPGLGLRLIYFSYDVKMKEKGDIPEGYSVSREKKERFSLILESASTNQTSMYLCASSISGPHTGELFFGEGSRLTVL.

In this sample, this clonotype turned up many times. This sequence joins TRBV10-3 and TRBJ2-5; 12 positions agree with TRBD2. Trimming at V came to 0 bases and at J to 5 bases, leaving 10 bases not matched to a gene. CDR3 length: 18 amino acids. From germline, CDR1 is ENHRY and CDR2 SYGVKD. The CDR3, as DNA: TGTGCCATCAGTGAGTCCCCTATGACTAGCGGGGGACGGGAGACCCAGTACTTC. Translated, it gives CAISESPMTSGGRETQYF.

This sequence joins TRBV30 and TRBJ1-6; TRBD1 matches at 12 bases. This CDR3 comprises 16 residues. Germline loops: CDR1 GTSNPN, CDR2 SVGIG (reference sequence). The ends lost 5 bases at V and 8 bases at J; junction bases unmatched: 10. The CDR3 protein is CAWHGTGGFVDSPLHF. CDR3 DNA sequence: TGTGCCTGGCATGGGACAGGGGGCTTTGTGGATTCACCCCTCCACTTT.

This clonotype was counted ten times or more. The chain employs TRBV7-9 and TRBJ2-1; TRBD2 agrees at 14 bases. Germline CDR1 reads SEHNR; CDR2 reads FQNEAQ (reference sequence). V lost 2 bases to trimming and J lost 3 bases; unmatched junction nucleotides: 15. This CDR3 is built from 21 residues. The CDR3 spells CASSLSTWGLAGDGDYNEQFF. The CDR3 nucleotides read TGTGCCAGCAGCTTATCCACCTGGGGACTAGCGGGAGACGGGGACTACAATGAGCAGTTCTTC.

The chain carries TRBV5-1 and TRBJ1-2; no firm D call. Germline-derived CDR1 and CDR2 are SGHRS and YFSETQ. There are 15 residues in the CDR3. V was trimmed by 1 base and J by 5 bases, leaving 15 bases between them. CDR3 region: CASSLNLEGSYGYTF. The DNA for the CDR3 is TGCGCCAGCAGCTTGAATCTTGAGGGATCGTATGGCTACACCTTC.

The chain uses TRBV24-1 and TRBJ2-2, with D unresolved. The germline gives CDR1 KGHDR, CDR2 SFDVKD. The germline V and J ends were trimmed by 9 bases and 0 bases, with 10 bases remaining between them. This CDR3 has 14 residues. The CDR3 loop reads CATRGPTNTGELFF. The CDR3 DNA reads as TGTGCCACCCGCGGACCGACGAACACCGGGGAGCTGTTTTTT.

This clonotype was seen more than once but under ten times. This sequence joins TRBV5-1 and TRBJ2-5; D gene unclear. The V end lost 6 bases, the J end lost 5 bases, and 14 bases lay between the germline ends. This CDR3 has 13 residues. In germline, CDR1 is SGHRS, CDR2 YFSETQ. The CDR3 protein is CASMSRDLETQYF. CDR3 sequence (DNA): TGCGCCAGCATGTCGCGCGATTTGGAGACCCAGTACTTC.

This clonotype was picked up many times. This sequence joins TRBV19 and TRBJ2-1, with 9 bases matching TRBD2. The CDR3 is made up of 14 amino acids. V shed 4 bases, J shed 4 bases, and the junction held 2 bases outside the gene matches. Germline V gene sequence: CDR1 LNHDA, CDR2 SQIVND (reference sequence). The CDR3 coding sequence is TGTGCCAGTAGTAGTAGCGGGAGATACAATGAGCAGTTCTTC. It encodes CASSSSGRYNEQFF.

This clonotype occurred many times. CDR3 DNA: TGCGCCAGCAGCTTCACGGGGGGCAACACCGGGGAGCTGTTTTTT. This translates into CASSFTGGNTGELFF. The chain is built from TRBV5-1 and TRBJ2-2; a weak D match, TRBD2 (7 bases). Germline CDR1 is SGHRS and CDR2 is YFSETQ. The CDR3 covers 15 residues. Trimming stripped 2 bases from V and 2 bases from J, with 10 bases between.

Ten or more counts support this clonotype. The rearrangement links TRBV7-6 to TRBJ2-5; 10 nucleotides line up with TRBD2. V trimming: 5 bases; J trimming: 1 base; junction bases outside the gene matches: 7. The germline CDR1 and CDR2 sequences are SGHVS and FNYEAQ. This CDR3 is 16 amino acids long. The CDR3 nucleotides are TGTGCCAGCAGCCGGGGACTAGCGTTCCCCCAAGAGACCCAGTACTTC. It yields the protein CASSRGLAFPQETQYF. Based on the CDR3 plus reference TRBV7-6 and TRBJ2-5, the full variable domain is GAGVSQSPRYKVTKRGQDVALRCDPISGHVSLYWYRQALGQGPEFLTYFNYEAQQDKSGLPNDRFSAERPEGSISTLTIQRTEQRDSAMYRCASSRGLAFPQETQYFGPGTRLLVL.

In this sample, this clonotype turned up many times. The rearrangement links TRBV20-1 to TRBJ2-5; 7 bases are a match to TRBD2. The germline gives CDR1 DFQATT, CDR2 SNEGSKA (reference sequence). The CDR3 is made up of 13 amino acids. Trimming at V came to 6 bases and at J to 5 bases, leaving 9 bases not matched to a gene. DNA for the CDR3: TGCAGTGCCACCGGGGGGTTAGGGGAGACCCAGTACTTC. Amino acids: CSATGGLGETQYF.

The genes are TRBV19 and TRBJ2-7; no reliable D call. The germline V and J ends were trimmed by 3 bases and 6 bases, with 12 bases remaining between them. The CDR3 extends over 13 amino acids. From germline, CDR1 is LNHDA and CDR2 SQIVND (reference sequence). The CDR3 DNA sequence: TGTGCCAGTAGTATGTCACAGTGGGGCGAGCAGTACTTC. Translating it yields CASSMSQWGEQYF.

V gene TRBV11-2 combines with J gene TRBJ2-4; D tentatively reads TRBD1 or TRBD2 (5 bases each). V lost 4 bases, J lost 9 bases, and 19 bases lay in between. The germline gives CDR1 SGHAT, CDR2 FQNNGV. CDR3 length: 15 amino acids. Here the CDR3 reads CASSSRAVGTSIQYF. The CDR3 coding sequence is TGTGCCAGCAGCTCTAGGGCGGTGGGGACGAGCATTCAGTACTTC.

The chain employs TRBV3-1 and TRBJ1-6, with D hard to call. V shed 1 base and J shed 10 bases, with 8 bases lying between them. Looked up from germline, CDR1 is LGHDT and CDR2 is YNNKEL (reference sequence). CDR3 length equals 13 residues. The chain's CDR3 is CASSQGVESPLHF. DNA for the CDR3: TGTGCCAGCAGCCAAGGGGTAGAGTCACCCCTCCACTTT. Variable domain in full (rest from reference TRBV3-1 and TRBJ1-6): DTAVSQTPKYLVTQMGNDKSIKCEQNLGHDTMYWYKQDSKKFLKIMFSYNNKELIINETVPNRFSPKSPDKAHLNLHINSLELGDSAVYFCASSQGVESPLHFGNGTRLTVT.

This clonotype came up a few times. The V and J genes are TRBV4-1 and TRBJ2-5; 12 nucleotides align to TRBD1. CDR1 and CDR2 from the germline V gene are MGHRA and YSYEKL. V lost 4 bases to trimming and J lost 4 bases; unmatched junction nucleotides: 7. This CDR3 contains 16 residues. The CDR3: CASSPGDRGLRETQYF. The CDR3 bases are TGCGCCAGCAGCCCCGGGGACAGGGGGCTCAGAGAGACCCAGTACTTC.

This clonotype was seen repeatedly, ten times or more. The rearrangement uses TRBV20-1 and TRBJ2-5, with a possible D match to TRBD2 (6 bases). Trimming removed 3 bases at V and 0 bases at J, with 17 bases between. The CDR3 is 16 amino acids. Germline V CDR1 and CDR2: DFQATT, SNEGSKA (reference sequence). The CDR3 DNA sequence: TGCAGTGCTAGTCATCGGGGACGGGAGTACCAAGAGACCCAGTACTTC. Translated: CSASHRGREYQETQYF.

This clonotype appeared many times. The chain combines TRBV5-8 with TRBJ2-3, with a weak D call TRBD1 (6 bases). Germline CDR1 reads SGHTS; CDR2 reads YDEGEE. The CDR3 consists of 13 residues. V was shortened by 7 bases and J by 0 bases, with 9 bases between the two germline ends. The CDR3 DNA is TGTGCCAGCGTCGACAGGAGCACAGATACGCAGTATTTT. Protein product: CASVDRSTDTQYF. Combining the CDR3 with reference TRBV5-8 and TRBJ2-3 gives the whole variable domain EAGVTQSPTHLIKTRGQQATLRCSPISGHTSVYWYQQALGLGLQFLLWYDEGEERNRGNFPPRFSGRQFPNYSSELNVNALELEDSALYLCASVDRSTDTQYFGPGTRLTVL.

This clonotype was counted at least ten times. This rearrangement joins TRBV30 to TRBJ1-1; D might be TRBD1 (5 bases). Trimming pared 3 bases from V and 3 bases from J, leaving 11 bases between. CDR1 and CDR2 (germline): GTSNPN, SVGIG (reference sequence). This CDR3 has 13 amino acids. The CDR3 is CAWSWGGDTEAFF. The CDR3 nucleotides are TGTGCCTGGAGCTGGGGCGGGGACACTGAAGCTTTCTTT.

This clonotype was detected many times. V usage is TRBV28 and J usage is TRBJ1-1; D remains unclear. From germline, CDR1 is MDHEN and CDR2 SYDVKM. V lost 2 bases, J lost 1 base, and 11 bases lay in between. This CDR3 is built from 15 residues. For the CDR3, the DNA is TGTGCCAGCAGTTTAGACCCAGGCCAGAACACTGAAGCTTTCTTT. Encoded protein: CASSLDPGQNTEAFF.

The V gene is TRBV12-3 or TRBV12-4, the J gene TRBJ2-3; D is possibly TRBD1 (6 bases). This CDR3 has 12 residues. V dropped 2 bases and J dropped 7 bases, with 7 bases sitting between them. CDR3 in amino acids: CASSLQGNTQYF. CDR3 coding DNA: TGTGCCAGCAGTTTACAGGGGAATACGCAGTATTTT.

As regards this clonotype: The conserved closing phenylalanine or tryptophan is absent in this CDR3, likely reflecting a read error. The chain has TRBV5-1 and TRBJ1-1; D is unclear. The CDR3 sequence is 13 residues long. Germline loops: CDR1 SGHRS, CDR2 YFSETQ. Here the CDR3 DNA reads TGTGCCTCCGGCGGGATTCGGGACACTGAAGCTTTCCTT. It codes for CASGGIRDTEAFL.

This clonotype was seen many times. The chain couples TRBV5-1 to TRBJ2-7, with a tentative D call TRBD1 (6 bases). Trimming stripped 6 bases from V and 2 bases from J, with 15 bases between. CDR3 length: 14 amino acids. Germline assignment: CDR1 SGHRS and CDR2 YFSETQ. CDR3 region: CASKTGIGTYEQYF. CDR3 DNA: TGCGCCAGCAAAACAGGGATTGGTACCTACGAGCAGTACTTC.

This clonotype was picked up a small number of times. V is TRBV19 and J is TRBJ1-4, with a weak D call TRBD1 (5 bases). V was trimmed by 5 bases and J by 6 bases, leaving 16 bases between them. This CDR3 is built from 15 residues. CDR1 is LNHDA and CDR2 is SQIVND in the germline V gene (reference sequence). The CDR3 region has the DNA TGTGCCAGTAGTTCCCGACAGTCGTTCGATGAAAAACTGTTTTTT. Amino acid sequence: CASSSRQSFDEKLFF.

The V gene is TRBV27, the J gene TRBJ2-5; D uncertain. In germline, CDR1 is MNHEY, CDR2 SMNVEV (reference sequence). V lost 5 bases to trimming and J lost 5 bases, with 9 bases between them. The CDR3 is made up of 12 amino acids. The CDR3 DNA sequence: TGTGCCAGCAGTCGGTCGGGCGAGACCCAGTACTTC. It translates to CASSRSGETQYF.

In this sample, this clonotype turned up many times. The rearrangement joins TRBV30 to TRBJ1-5, with D possibly TRBD1 on 5 matching bases. This CDR3 contains 17 residues. Germline CDR1 reads GTSNPN; CDR2 reads SVGIG (reference sequence). The V end was cut by 4 bases, the J end by 4 bases, with 23 bases between. CDR3 DNA: TGTGCCTGGACGGAAACCTCAGGGTTTCTTGGGAATCAGCCCCAGCATTTT. Its translation: CAWTETSGFLGNQPQHF.